What follows describes a single TCR beta chain. The antigen remains undetermined. CD4+ T cells from unexposed donors were obtained before the COVID-19 pandemic (2011-2018). CD4+ T cells were isolated from the cells after about nine days of culture. Trimming left V 5 bases short and J 1 base short, with 8 bases between. The CDR3 length is 12 residues. The V gene's germline CDR1 is GTSNPN and CDR2 SVGIG (reference sequence). The data are from a study of CD4 T cells in relation to SARS-CoV-2 and coronaviruses. Method: immunoSEQ multiplex PCR; TCRdb's copy keeps in-frame clones and lacks some. The sample holds roughly 21,000 clones, around 80% seen once.

The gene calls are TRBV30 and TRBJ1-1, with D possibly being TRBD1 (5 bases). Input material: CD4+ T cells from PBMCs, cultured in vitro. This clonotype originated in a human donor in good health. CDR3 nucleotide sequence: TGTGCCTGGCAGGGCGCGAACACTGAAGCTTTCTTT. Its protein is CAWQGANTEAFF.